This TCR beta chain stems from a study of a mutant IDH1 vaccine in newly diagnosed glioma. In the study overall: Previous treatment comprised radiotherapy, temozolomide, or both, mostly both.

V lost 0 bases and J lost 11, with 19 bases in between. Germline CDR1 LGHNA, CDR2 YSLEER. This CDR3 comprises 15 residues. As concerns this clone: No antigen is known for it.

Time point given: week 47, end of study. Vaccinated patients received 300 ug of mutant IDH1 20-mer peptide per dose, with topical imiquimod. Repertoires were generated with immunoSEQ multiplex PCR, while TCRdb's copy carries only in-frame clones and drops some. The sample lists about 31,000 clones, around 90% occurring once. The sequence derives from a woman in her thirties or forties with glioma. The chain uses TRBV4-3 and TRBJ1-2; a possible D gene is TRBD1 (6 bases). This sample comprised PBMCs, obtained from a glioma patient whose treatment included an IDH1 peptide vaccine. The CDR3 DNA reads as TGCGCCAGCAGCCAAGATCTCGCAGGGGTATTTAGTTACACCTTC. Amino acids: CASSQDLAGVFSYTF.